Presented here are 24 T cell receptor beta chains from one specimen sequenced in a study of blood T cell repertoires in COVID-19 (dated by TCRdb to 2018 to 2021). Libraries were made using the immunoSEQ multiplex PCR assay. TCRdb took this table from immuneACCESS and kept in-frame rearrangements with V and J called. Such tables lack part of the clones; where checked against another copy, unresolved V genes explain under half of the gap, and the rest is unexplained. Here the sample has roughly 180,000 clones; around 85% occur a single time. The top ten hold approximately 7% of the sample. Sample: peripheral blood. The source is an older man with COVID-19, enrolled during active disease.

This rearrangement joins TRBV2 to TRBJ1-1, with D possibly TRBD1 on 5 matching bases. Germline V gives CDR1 SNHLY, CDR2 FYNNEI. The CDR3 consists of 12 residues. Trimming took off 6 bases at V and 10 bases at J, with 15 bases between the two ends. CDR3 protein: CASRASLGGAFF. CDR3 DNA sequence: TGTGCCAGCAGGGCCTCATTGGGGGGAGCTTTCTTT.

J is TRBJ2-2 and V is TRBV15, with TRBD2 as a possible D gene (6 bases). Germline V lookup: CDR1 LNHNV, CDR2 YYDKDF (reference sequence). V lost 1 base, J lost 6 bases, and 12 bases lay in between. This CDR3 has 15 amino acids. CDR3 loop: CATSRGPSDAGELFF. CDR3 DNA: TGTGCCACCAGCAGAGGCCCTAGCGATGCCGGGGAGCTGTTTTTT.

This clone is a singleton in its sample. The chain joins TRBV5-1 to TRBJ2-1; 10 bases align to TRBD2. CDR3 length: 17 residues. The germline gives CDR1 SGHRS, CDR2 YFSETQ. Trimming cost V 9 bases and J 4 bases; bases outside gene matches: 16. The CDR3 DNA reads TGCGCCACCCTTGAGATTACCGGGACTAGCGAGTACAATGAGCAGTTCTTC. Translation gives CATLEITGTSEYNEQFF.

The chain is built from TRBV2 and TRBJ1-6; 7 bases are a match to TRBD1. The CDR3 loop spans 15 amino acids. Trimming cost V 6 bases and J 5 bases; bases outside gene matches: 7. From germline, CDR1 is SNHLY and CDR2 FYNNEI. Here the CDR3 DNA reads TGTGCCAGCAGCCGACAGGGCCCTGATAATTCACCCCTCCACTTT. As protein: CASSRQGPDNSPLHF.

This clone showed up just a few times. The chain combines TRBV5-4 with TRBJ2-7, with D perhaps TRBD1 (6 bases). The CDR3 spans 11 residues. Trimming shortened V by 7 bases and J by 3 bases, and 8 bases separated the two germline ends. Looked up from germline, CDR1 is SGHNT and CDR2 is YYREEE (reference sequence). The CDR3 here is CASGTLYEQYF. CDR3 DNA sequence: TGTGCCAGCGGGACACTCTACGAGCAGTACTTC. Drawing the rest from reference TRBV5-4 and TRBJ2-7, the complete variable domain is ETGVTQSPTHLIKTRGQQVTLRCSSQSGHNTVSWYQQALGQGPQFIFQYYREEENGRGNFPPRFSGLQFPNYSSELNVNALELDDSALYLCASGTLYEQYFGPGTRLTVT.

V gene TRBV7-3 combines with J gene TRBJ2-5; 8 bases line up with TRBD2. V lost 4 bases, J lost 3 bases, and 4 bases stayed unmatched. CDR1 and CDR2 (germline): SGHTA, FQGTGA. The CDR3 runs 14 residues. CDR3 sequence reads: CASSSGTSKETQYF. CDR3 bases: TGTGCCAGCAGCTCCGGGACTAGTAAAGAGACCCAGTACTTC.

The genes are TRBV11-3 and TRBJ1-2; D unresolved. Looked up from germline, CDR1 is SGHNT and CDR2 is YENEEA. With 4 bases removed from V and 4 bases from J, the gap between germline ends came to 13 bases. The CDR3 length is 14 residues. The CDR3 sequence is CASSSPKARYGYTF. Here the CDR3 DNA reads TGTGCCAGCAGCTCCCCTAAAGCCCGCTATGGCTACACCTTC.

The chain couples TRBV18 to TRBJ2-2, with D hard to call. Germline CDR1 reads KGHSH; CDR2 reads LQKENI. V was cut by 0 bases and J by 6 bases, with 11 bases left in between. This CDR3 region has 15 residues. In DNA form, the CDR3 reads TGTGCCAGCTCACCACCTTCCCTCCGGGCCGGGGAGCTGTTTTTT. It specifies CASSPPSLRAGELFF.

This clone appeared a few times. The chain is built from TRBV2 and TRBJ1-5; D unclear. The CDR3 length is 15 residues. V dropped 7 bases and J dropped 0 bases, with 13 bases sitting between them. Germline loops: CDR1 SNHLY, CDR2 FYNNEI. CDR3 in DNA: TGTGCCAGCATGAAGGAACGGGATAGCAATCAGCCCCAGCATTTT. It encodes CASMKERDSNQPQHF.

This sequence joins TRBV15 and TRBJ1-5; 10 bases agree with TRBD1. This CDR3 contains 15 residues. Unmatched junction bases numbered 7, after V lost 5 bases and J lost 6 bases. Germline loops: CDR1 LNHNV, CDR2 YYDKDF (reference sequence). The CDR3 region is CATSDRQGAAQPQHF. The CDR3 nucleotides read TGTGCCACCAGCGATCGACAGGGGGCGGCTCAGCCCCAGCATTTT.

Notes on this clone: Other nucleotide sequences from this sample produce the same CDR3. V is TRBV7-3 and J is TRBJ2-3; 13 bases fit TRBD2. CDR1 and CDR2 from the germline V gene are SGHTA and FQGTGA. The CDR3 covers 17 residues. The V gene end was trimmed by 5 bases and the J gene end by 4 bases; junction bases not matched to a gene: 9. CDR3 sequence (DNA): TGTGCCAGCAGCCAGACTAGCGGGGGGCCGGGGGCAGATACGCAGTATTTT. It translates to CASSQTSGGPGADTQYF.

The chain is built from TRBV21-1 and TRBJ2-3; no DNA check was done on the table's D call, TRBD1. TRBV21-1 constitutes a pseudogene. The CDR3 runs to 18 residues. This chain's CDR3 is CASSKTNSGTGGADTQYF. The CDR3 DNA follows: TGTGCCAGCAGCAAAACCAACTCCGGGACAGGGGGAGCAGATACGCAGTATTTT.

The gene calls are TRBV11-2 and TRBJ2-4; D gene unclear. CDR3 size: 13 residues. Trimming shortened V by 4 bases and J by 5 bases, and 9 bases separated the two germline ends. Germline values: CDR1 SGHAT, CDR2 FQNNGV. The CDR3 loop is CASSSPGENIQYF. The CDR3, as DNA: TGTGCCAGCAGCTCCCCTGGAGAAAACATTCAGTACTTC.

CDR3 amino acids: CASSEDGRNQPQHF. DNA of the CDR3: TGTGCCAGCAGTGAAGATGGGAGGAATCAGCCCCAGCATTTT. The genes are TRBV2 and TRBJ1-5; D is unresolved. V lost 1 base and J lost 4, with 8 bases in between. The CDR3 covers 14 residues. The germline gives CDR1 SNHLY, CDR2 FYNNEI.

The J gene is TRBJ1-5, the V gene TRBV4-1, with 7 bases that match TRBD1. Germline assignment: CDR1 MGHRA and CDR2 YSYEKL. V lost 3 bases and J lost 2; bases outside the gene matches: 4. The CDR3 extends over 15 amino acids. The CDR3 here is CASSQTGNGNQPQHF. CDR3 nucleotide sequence: TGCGCCAGCAGCCAGACAGGGAACGGCAATCAGCCCCAGCATTTT.

This clone was counted once. This chain uses TRBV12-3 or TRBV12-4 with TRBJ1-2; the D is unclear. V was shortened by 6 bases and J by 3 bases, with 5 bases between the two germline ends. The CDR3 extends over 11 amino acids. CDR3 region: CASSTDYGYTF. CDR3 nucleotide sequence: TGTGCCAGCAGCACAGACTATGGCTACACCTTC.

This clone was recorded only once. V usage is TRBV4-1 and J usage is TRBJ1-2; D call uncertain. V lost 1 base and J 5 bases, leaving 17 bases between the germline ends. CDR1 and CDR2 from the germline V gene are MGHRA and YSYEKL. This CDR3 is 16 amino acids long. CDR3 in amino acids: CASSQGSQCGKYGYTF. The CDR3, as DNA: TGCGCCAGCAGCCAAGGATCTCAGTGTGGTAAGTATGGCTACACCTTC.

This clone was recorded a few times. The rearrangement links TRBV11-2 to TRBJ1-5; 8 bases map to TRBD1. The ends lost 0 bases at V and 2 bases at J; junction bases unmatched: 0. Germline-derived CDR1 and CDR2 are SGHAT and FQNNGV. The CDR3 has 15 residues. CDR3 residues: CASSLETGGNQPQHF. CDR3 nucleotides: TGTGCCAGCAGCTTAGAGACAGGGGGCAATCAGCCCCAGCATTTT. The variable domain in full, with the rest retrieved from reference TRBV11-2 and TRBJ1-5, is EAGVAQSPRYKIIEKRQSVAFWCNPISGHATLYWYQQILGQGPKLLIQFQNNGVVDDSQLPKDRFSAERLKGVDSTLKIQPAKLEDSAVYLCASSLETGGNQPQHFGDGTRLSIL.

The V and J genes are TRBV27 and TRBJ2-7, with 10 bases lining up with TRBD1. The V gene end was trimmed by 8 bases and the J gene end by 3 bases; junction bases not matched to a gene: 4. This CDR3 comprises 13 residues. Germline CDR1 MNHEY, CDR2 SMNVEV (reference sequence). The CDR3 region has the DNA TGTGCCAGCTCGGGACAGGGGAGCTACGAGCAGTACTTC. It codes for CASSGQGSYEQYF.

This clone was seen a handful of times. The chain recombines TRBV12-3 or TRBV12-4 with TRBJ1-1; 8 bases agree with TRBD1. The CDR3 covers 13 residues. J was trimmed by 5 bases and V by 3 bases; bases with no gene match: 2. CDR3 protein: CASSFGQGTEAFF. In DNA, the CDR3 is TGTGCCAGCAGTTTCGGACAGGGAACTGAAGCTTTCTTT.

About this clone: This sample includes further DNA sequences coding for the same CDR3. For the CDR3, the DNA is TGTGCCAGCAGCTTAGGTCGGGAAAACTATGGCTACACCTTC. As protein: CASSLGRENYGYTF. The chain links TRBV7-8 to TRBJ1-2, with unresolved D. Germline loops: CDR1 SGHVS, CDR2 FQNEAQ. The CDR3 consists of 14 residues. With 1 base removed from V and 2 bases from J, the gap between germline ends came to 8 bases.

The chain links TRBV4-1 to TRBJ2-2; 8 positions match TRBD1. Germline loops: CDR1 MGHRA, CDR2 YSYEKL. V dropped 1 base and J dropped 2; count of bases not matched to a gene: 6. The CDR3 extends over 17 amino acids. The CDR3 coding sequence is TGCGCCAGCAGCCAAGTTTCCGGGACAGGTAACACCGGGGAGCTGTTTTTT. Translated, it gives CASSQVSGTGNTGELFF.

The rearrangement links TRBV19 to TRBJ2-1, with no clear D. V lost 9 bases to trimming and J lost 6 bases, with 27 bases between them. The germline CDR1 and CDR2 sequences are LNHDA and SQIVND (reference sequence). This CDR3 comprises 17 residues. The CDR3 DNA reads TGTGCCAGCTCTCGTAGAGGCCTGGCCGGGTTGCTCAATGAGCAGTTCTTC. It codes for CASSRRGLAGLLNEQFF. The full variable domain, rest sourced from reference TRBV19 and TRBJ2-1, is DGGITQSPKYLFRKEGQNVTLSCEQNLNHDAMYWYRQDPGQGLRLIYYSQIVNDFQKGDIAEGYSVSREKKESFPLTVTSAQKNPTAFYLCASSRRGLAGLLNEQFFGPGTRLTVL.

The V gene is TRBV15, the J gene TRBJ2-5; perhaps TRBD2 as D (7 bases). Germline CDR1 is LNHNV and CDR2 is YYDKDF (reference sequence). The CDR3 runs to 13 residues. The V and J ends lost 8 bases and 5 bases respectively, with 15 bases between them. The CDR3 region is CATEAGAGETQYF. In DNA, the CDR3 is TGTGCCACCGAGGCGGGGGCAGGGGAGACCCAGTACTTC.